This is a list of T cell receptor beta chains from one sample in a study of blood T cell repertoires in COVID-19. Sequenced by immunoSEQ multiplex PCR; TCRdb stores in-frame clones only, minus some. The data contain a few hundred thousand clones, roughly 91% of them singletons. What was sequenced was PBMCs or T cells enriched from blood (not recorded which). Receptor source: a woman between 45 and 65 years old who had been exposed to COVID-19. Both conserved end residues are part of each CDR3. A D gene is named only where the DNA matches it firmly. Clone size, where shown, is once, few, many, or a class for clones that have expanded.

v_gene	len	abundance	j_gene	d_gene	CDR3nt	CDR3aa
TRBV6-5	15	.	TRBJ1-3	.	TGTGCCAGCAGCCGAGGGTGGGGCTCTGGAAACACCATATATTTT	CASSRGWGSGNTIYF
TRBV10-3	15	.	TRBJ2-7	TRBD1	TGTGCCATCACCGAGGGGGCAGCTACATCCTACGAGCAGTACTTC	CAITEGAATSYEQYF
TRBV7-9	16	.	TRBJ2-3	.	TGTGCCAGCAGCCCGGGTAACAGGGAAGGAACAGATACGCAGTATTTT	CASSPGNREGTDTQYF
TRBV5-1	17	.	TRBJ2-1	TRBD2	TGCGCCAGCAGCTTGGCCCGGACTAGCGGGGGGCTGAGGGAGCAGTTCTTC	CASSLARTSGGLREQFF
TRBV5-1	16	.	TRBJ2-1	.	TGCGCCAGCAGCTTGGATGGGGCAGGCCCCTACAATGAGCAGTTCTTC	CASSLDGAGPYNEQFF
TRBV28	12	.	TRBJ1-5	.	TGTGCCAGCAGTTCCGTCCCTAGGCCCCAGCATTTT	CASSSVPRPQHF
TRBV7-9	15	.	TRBJ2-7	.	TGTGCCAGCAGCCCATCGGGGTGGGCAACCTACGAGCAGTACTTC	CASSPSGWATYEQYF
TRBV10-2	12	few	TRBJ1-1	.	TGCGCCGGCTCGACAGGGAACACTGAAGCTTTCTTT	CAGSTGNTEAFF
TRBV28	16	.	TRBJ1-2	TRBD1	TGTGCCAGCAGTACACCAGGGGGAGAGATCAAGGGTGGCTACACCTTC	CASSTPGGEIKGGYTF
TRBV3-1/TRBV3-2	15	.	TRBJ2-3	TRBD1	TGTGCCAGCAGGGGACAGGGCCTGGGGACAGATACGCAGTATTTT	CASRGQGLGTDTQYF
TRBV5-4	15	.	TRBJ2-5	.	TGTGCCAGCAGCTTCAACAGGGCCGTTCAAGAGACCCAGTACTTC	CASSFNRAVQETQYF
TRBV7-9	17	once	TRBJ1-6	TRBD1	TGTGCCAGCAGCGGCCGGGACAGGGGGCTTCGTAATTCACCCCTCCACTTT	CASSGRDRGLRNSPLHF
TRBV30	13	few	TRBJ2-2	TRBD2	TGTGCCTGGAGAGCGGGGTTCACCGGGGAGCTGTTTTTT	CAWRAGFTGELFF
TRBV28	14	.	TRBJ1-5	.	TGTGCCATTATCGGCAGGGGATCGAATCAGCCCCAGCATTTT	CAIIGRGSNQPQHF
TRBV19	13	.	TRBJ2-7	TRBD2	TGTGCCAGTAGTGTTGGCGGGGGCTACGAGCAGTACTTC	CASSVGGGYEQYF
TRBV3-1/TRBV3-2	14	.	TRBJ2-5	TRBD1	TGTGCCAGCAGCCTACAGGGGGCGGGAGAGACCCAGTACTTC	CASSLQGAGETQYF
TRBV7-8	16	.	TRBJ2-5	TRBD1	TGTGCCAGCAGCCGCCGGGACAGGGGCAGCGCAGAGACCCAGTACTTC	CASSRRDRGSAETQYF
TRBV6-6	14	.	TRBJ1-1	TRBD1	TGTGCCAGCAGTTACTCCCAGGGGGCAAGGGAAGCTTTCTTT	CASSYSQGAREAFF
TRBV24-1	17	.	TRBJ2-2	TRBD2	TGTGCCACCAGTGATCCGCTGGGACTAAAGAACACCGGGGAGCTGTTTTTT	CATSDPLGLKNTGELFF
TRBV5-4	13	.	TRBJ1-5	.	TGTGCCAGCAGCCCGGACAGTTCAGGGCCCCAGCATTTT	CASSPDSSGPQHF
TRBV30	15	.	TRBJ2-3	TRBD2	TGTGCCTGGGGACTCACTAGCGGGGGTTCAGATACGCAGTATTTT	CAWGLTSGGSDTQYF
TRBV10-3	15	.	TRBJ2-7	TRBD2	TGTGCCATCAGTGAGTCCGGGGGGGGTAGGTACGAGCAGTACTTC	CAISESGGGRYEQYF
TRBV4-1	14	.	TRBJ1-3	.	TGCGCCAGCAGCCAAGCAGAGGCTGGAAACACCATATATTTT	CASSQAEAGNTIYF
TRBV2	13	.	TRBJ1-5	.	TGTGCCGGAAGGCGGCAGCGGGATCAGCCCCAGCATTTT	CAGRRQRDQPQHF
TRBV15	12	.	TRBJ2-1	.	TGTGCCACCAGCGGGAGGGGGGCTTGGCAGTTCTTC	CATSGRGAWQFF
TRBV2	15	.	TRBJ1-3	.	TGTGCCAGCAGTGAAGCGTGGACAGTTGGAAACACCATATATTTT	CASSEAWTVGNTIYF
TRBV3-1/TRBV3-2	14	.	TRBJ2-3	TRBD2	TGTGCCAGCAGCCAAGTGGCGGGGGCAGATACGCAGTATTTT	CASSQVAGADTQYF
TRBV19	12	.	TRBJ1-3	.	TGTGCCAGTAGCCTCCTGCGGAACACCATATATTTT	CASSLLRNTIYF
TRBV7-9	13	.	TRBJ2-7	.	TGTGCCAGCAGCTCAACAGGGACCTACGAGCAGTACTTC	CASSSTGTYEQYF
TRBV15	16	.	TRBJ2-1	.	TGTGCCACCAGCAGGCAGGTCGGGACAAAACGGGATGAGCAGTTCTTC	CATSRQVGTKRDEQFF
TRBV3-1/TRBV3-2	15	.	TRBJ2-1	TRBD2	TGTGCCAGCAGCCAACCTAGCGGGGGGGCCAATGAGCAGTTCTTC	CASSQPSGGANEQFF
TRBV10-3	14	.	TRBJ1-2	TRBD1	TGTGCCATCAGCGGACAGGCTGCTAACTATGGCTACACCTTC	CAISGQAANYGYTF
TRBV9	11	.	TRBJ2-7	.	TGTGCCAGCAGCTCAGGTGTCGAGCAGTACTTC	CASSSGVEQYF
TRBV5-1	15	.	TRBJ1-4	TRBD1	TGCGCCAGCAGCTGGGAGACAGGGGGAGATGAAAAACTGTTTTTT	CASSWETGGDEKLFF
TRBV18	18	.	TRBJ2-4	.	TGTGCCAGCTCAAAAAACAATACAGGTTCACTAGCCAAAAACATTCAGTACTTC	CASSKNNTGSLAKNIQYF
TRBV5-6	14	once	TRBJ1-1	.	TGTGCCAGCAGCCACACAAATAACAGGGTAGAAGCTTTCTTT	CASSHTNNRVEAFF
TRBV27	15	.	TRBJ2-7	TRBD1	TGTGCCAGCAGTTTAAGGACAGGGAGCTCCTACGAGCAGTACTTC	CASSLRTGSSYEQYF
TRBV12-3/TRBV12-4	12	.	TRBJ1-2	.	TGTGCCAGCGGGCAGGGTCCCTATGGCTACACCTTC	CASGQGPYGYTF
TRBV30	15	.	TRBJ1-2	.	TGTGCCTGGAGTGTAGACAGCAACCTTAACTATGGCTACACCTTC	CAWSVDSNLNYGYTF
TRBV3-1/TRBV3-2	15	.	TRBJ2-5	TRBD1	TGTGCCAGCAGCCAAGAGGGTGCAGGGGGAGAGACCCAGTACTTC	CASSQEGAGGETQYF
TRBV18	13	.	TRBJ1-1	.	TGTGCCAGCTCACCCCCACAGCAAACTGAAGCTTTCTTT	CASSPPQQTEAFF
TRBV10-3	13	.	TRBJ2-1	.	TGTGCCATCAGTGACAGGCCAAACAATGAGCAGTTCTTC	CAISDRPNNEQFF
TRBV19	15	once	TRBJ1-3	TRBD1	TGTGCCAGTAGTATGCGGGACAGCTCTGGAAACACCATATATTTT	CASSMRDSSGNTIYF
TRBV7-2	15	.	TRBJ1-6	.	TGTGCCAGCAGCCCCGGCTGGGGGGACAATTCACCCCTCCACTTT	CASSPGWGDNSPLHF
TRBV10-3	14	.	TRBJ2-7	.	TGTGCCACAGGGGGGACGGGGAGCTCCTACGAGCAGTACTTC	CATGGTGSSYEQYF
TRBV3-1/TRBV3-2	15	.	TRBJ2-3	TRBD2	TGTGCCAGCAGCCTCGGGGGGGCCGGTACAGATACGCAGTATTTT	CASSLGGAGTDTQYF
TRBV4-1	13	.	TRBJ2-1	TRBD2	TGCGCCAGCAGCCAAGTTGGGGGGGGTGAGCAGTTCTTC	CASSQVGGGEQFF
TRBV5-5	14	.	TRBJ1-2	.	TGTGCCAGCAGCTCGGTGGGGGCGACGGATGGCTACACCTTC	CASSSVGATDGYTF